Detailed here is one T cell receptor (beta chain). Random hexamers served to reverse transcribe about 0.5 to 1 ug RNA. A single record per CDR3 protein comes from TCRdb applying MiXCR to the immunoSEQ multiplex PCR reads. Here the sample spans about 140,000 distinct CDR3 sequences, 85% to 95% being singletons. This sample stems from a study of CD8 T cells in Susac syndrome. The source of this sequence is a human donor with Susac syndrome. Sequenced material: CD4+ T cells from PBMCs.

CDR3 region: CAWSVRGTDTQYF. CDR3 coding DNA: TGTGCCTGGAGTGTACGTGGGACAGATACGCAGTATTTT. V usage is TRBV30 and J usage is TRBJ2-3, with D uncertain. This CDR3 is built from 13 residues. The V end was cut by 0 bases, the J end by 3 bases, with 7 bases between. The germline gives CDR1 GTSNPN, CDR2 SVGIG (reference sequence).